This T cell receptor (beta chain) was profiled in a study of OX40 agonist ivuxolimab in advanced cancers. Study overall: Antecedent anti-PD-1, anti-PD-L1 or anti-CTLA-4 therapy was permissible, with roughly 40% having received some.

Some clones are missing from TCRdb's copy, which holds only in-frame ones; the method was immunoSEQ multiplex PCR. The sample contains about 60,000 clones, about 83% of which appear only once. Germline CDR1 reads SGHRS; CDR2 reads YFSETQ. CDR3 length: 14 residues. The trim removed 2 bases at V and 8 bases at J, leaving 9 bases unmatched. The sample was CD4+ or CD8+ T cells sorted from blood, taken in a trial of the OX40 agonist ivuxolimab. V usage is TRBV5-1 and J usage is TRBJ2-5; 7 positions match TRBD2. The receptor comes from an adult with an advanced solid tumor such as melanoma, head and neck, liver or kidney cancer. The CDR3 DNA reads as TGCGCCAGCAGCTTATCGGGAGGCCTAGGTACCCAGTACTTC. It encodes CASSLSGGLGTQYF.